The clone carrying this TCR beta chain occurred a few times. Germline V lookup: CDR1 SGHTA, CDR2 FQGNSA. The CDR3 consists of 17 residues. Germline trimming cut 4 bases from V and 0 bases from J; bases unmatched to any gene: 8. TCRdb re-called the RT-PCR reads through MiXCR, storing one row per CDR3 protein. The data show about 680,000 distinct CDR3 sequences, with approximately 15% seen just once and 3.6% held by the top ten. V and J are TRBV7-2 and TRBJ1-3; TRBD1 aligns across 8 bases. Material for sequencing was memory CD4+ T cells from blood. The TCR was taken from a female donor in good health, serving as a healthy control. CDR3 sequence: CASSSPGGGDSGNTIYF. The CDR3 DNA reads TGTGCCAGCAGCTCCCCAGGGGGCGGTGACTCTGGAAACACCATATATTTT.